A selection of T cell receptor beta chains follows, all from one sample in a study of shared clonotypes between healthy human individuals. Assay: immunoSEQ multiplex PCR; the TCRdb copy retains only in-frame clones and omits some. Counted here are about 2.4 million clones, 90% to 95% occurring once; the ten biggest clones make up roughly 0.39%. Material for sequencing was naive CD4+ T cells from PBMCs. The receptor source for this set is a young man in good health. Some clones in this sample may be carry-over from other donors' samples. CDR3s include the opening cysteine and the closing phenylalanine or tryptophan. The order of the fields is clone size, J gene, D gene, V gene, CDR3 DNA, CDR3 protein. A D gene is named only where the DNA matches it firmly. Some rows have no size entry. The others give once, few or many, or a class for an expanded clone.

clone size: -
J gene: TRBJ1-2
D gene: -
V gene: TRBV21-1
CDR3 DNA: TGTGCCAGCAGCCACCCGATAGGCAGAATAACAGCTAACTATGGCTACACCTTC
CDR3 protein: CASSHPIGRITANYGYTF

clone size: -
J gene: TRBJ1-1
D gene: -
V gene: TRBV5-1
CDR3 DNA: TGCGCCAGCAGCTTGGAGACTTGGGGGGCGCGGGATGAAGCTTTCTTT
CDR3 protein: CASSLETWGARDEAFF

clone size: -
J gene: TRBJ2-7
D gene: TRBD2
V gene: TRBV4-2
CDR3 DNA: TGTGCCAGCAGCCAAGTAGGGGGACTAGCGGGTGGCTACGAGCAGTACTTC
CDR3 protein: CASSQVGGLAGGYEQYF

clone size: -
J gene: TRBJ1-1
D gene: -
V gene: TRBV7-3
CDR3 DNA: TGTGCCAGCAGCTTAAATCCGGGGGCCGGGGAAGCTTTCTTT
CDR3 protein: CASSLNPGAGEAFF

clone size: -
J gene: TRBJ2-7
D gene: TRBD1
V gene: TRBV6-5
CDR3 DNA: TGTGCCAGCAGTCTCTCGGGACAGAAGTACGAGCAGTACTTC
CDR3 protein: CASSLSGQKYEQYF

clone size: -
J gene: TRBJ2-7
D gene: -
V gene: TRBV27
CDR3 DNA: TGTGCCAGCAGTCTGAGCTCCTACGAGCAGTACTTC
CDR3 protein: CASSLSSYEQYF

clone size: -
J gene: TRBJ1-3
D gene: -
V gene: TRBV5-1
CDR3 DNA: TGCGCCAGCAGCATAGGACACGAGGGAAACACCATATATTTT
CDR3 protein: CASSIGHEGNTIYF

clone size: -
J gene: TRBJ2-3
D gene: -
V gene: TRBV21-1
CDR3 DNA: TGTGCCAGCAGCCCGAGGCGGCGAGATACGCAGTATTTT
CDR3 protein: CASSPRRRDTQYF

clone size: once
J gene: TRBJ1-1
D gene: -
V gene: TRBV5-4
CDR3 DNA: TGTGCCAGCAGCTTGGCCGGGGCAGCAAACACTGAAGCTTTCTTT
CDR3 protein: CASSLAGAANTEAFF

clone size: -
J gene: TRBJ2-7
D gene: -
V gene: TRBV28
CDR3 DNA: TGTGCCAGCAGCAGCTCGGGTCAGAACTTCTACGAGCAGTACTTC
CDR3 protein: CASSSSGQNFYEQYF

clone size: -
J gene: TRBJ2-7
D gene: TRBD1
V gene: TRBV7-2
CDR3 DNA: TGTGCCAGCAGCCCACCGGGACAGGGCTACGAGCAGTACTTC
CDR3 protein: CASSPPGQGYEQYF